These 3 T cell receptor beta chains were sequenced from one sample in a study of relationships among human T cell subsets. From mRNA, alpha and beta CDR3 regions were amplified using semiquantitative ARM-PCR. ARM-PCR used tagged nested gene-specific primers, then communal superprimers for exponential amplification. Using its own MiXCR run on the multiplex PCR reads, TCRdb lists one record per CDR3 protein. Of thousands of distinct CDR3 sequences in the sample, about two fifths were seen once. Sequenced: activated T cells sorted from blood. Subset noted: CD45RA-RO-CD69+ activated T cells. Receptor source: a man aged 40-49 years in good health.

This chain connects TRBV20-1 to TRBJ2-7, with 7 bases aligning to TRBD1. Germline V lookup: CDR1 DFQATT, CDR2 SNEGSKA (reference sequence). The CDR3 runs 13 residues. The V gene end was trimmed by 4 bases and the J gene end by 3 bases; junction bases not matched to a gene: 6. Here the CDR3 DNA reads TGCAGTGCTAAATCTGACAGGGACTACGAGCAGTACTTC. It specifies CSAKSDRDYEQYF.

This clonotype was detected only a few times. The gene calls are TRBV11-2 and TRBJ2-1; D is possibly TRBD2 (6 bases). V dropped 5 bases and J dropped 4 bases, with 15 bases sitting between them. CDR3 length equals 15 residues. Germline CDR1 SGHAT, CDR2 FQNNGV. CDR3 amino acids: CASSPEGLKYNEQFF. DNA of the CDR3: TGTGCCAGCAGCCCGGAGGGACTTAAATACAATGAGCAGTTCTTC.

The CDR3 spells CASSTVDEQYF. The CDR3 DNA sequence: TGTGCCAGCAGCACCGTGGACGAGCAGTACTTC. The J gene is TRBJ2-7, the V gene TRBV5-6; no clear D gene. CDR1 and CDR2 (germline): SGHDT, YYEEEE. V shed 4 bases and J shed 5 bases, with 7 bases lying between them. The CDR3 spans 11 residues.